This is a list of T cell receptor beta chains from one sample in a study of immune heterogeneity within non-small cell lung tumors. One entry per CDR3 protein, called by TCRdb with MiXCR from the multiplex PCR reads. This sample carries 12,000 to 15,000 distinct CDR3 sequences, more than 30% of them seen once, and the ten largest clones take 15%. Sequenced input: lung tumor tissue. The receptors were sampled from a woman in her 50s with non-small cell lung cancer. Both conserved end residues are part of each CDR3. Fields, in order: clone size, J gene, D gene, V gene, CDR3 protein, CDR3 DNA. A D gene is named only where the DNA matches it firmly. Clone size appears in some rows only: once, few, many, or a class for an expanded clone.

clone_size: many
j_call: TRBJ2-2
d_call: TRBD2
v_call: TRBV28
cdr3_aa: CASSLRWGGLSGYLNTGELFF
cdr3_nt: TGTGCCAGCAGTTTACGATGGGGTGGACTTAGCGGGTACTTGAACACCGGGGAGCTGTTTTTT

clone_size: -
j_call: TRBJ1-1
d_call: -
v_call: TRBV5-1
cdr3_aa: CASSLGATRTTEAFF
cdr3_nt: TGCGCCAGCAGCTTGGGGGCGACACGGACCACTGAAGCTTTCTTT

clone_size: many
j_call: TRBJ1-4
d_call: -
v_call: TRBV7-2
cdr3_aa: CASTIRGGIGEKLFF
cdr3_nt: TGTGCCAGCACCATTAGGGGGGGTATTGGTGAAAAACTGTTTTTT

clone_size: -
j_call: TRBJ2-2
d_call: -
v_call: TRBV15
cdr3_aa: CATSRGGGPGELFF
cdr3_nt: TGTGCCACCAGCAGAGGTGGCGGACCGGGAGAGCTGTTTTTT

clone_size: many
j_call: TRBJ2-1
d_call: TRBD1
v_call: TRBV7-9
cdr3_aa: CASSPGQGANEQFF
cdr3_nt: TGTGCCAGCAGCCCGGGACAGGGGGCTAATGAGCAGTTCTTC

clone_size: -
j_call: TRBJ2-2
d_call: -
v_call: TRBV4-2
cdr3_aa: CASSQVGHNTGELFF
cdr3_nt: TGTGCCAGCAGCCAAGTTGGCCACAACACCGGGGAGCTGTTTTTT

clone_size: many
j_call: TRBJ2-5
d_call: TRBD2
v_call: TRBV11-2
cdr3_aa: CASSPGSSGAQETQYF
cdr3_nt: TGTGCCAGCAGCCCAGGCTCTAGCGGGGCCCAAGAGACCCAGTACTTC

clone_size: many
j_call: TRBJ2-1
d_call: -
v_call: TRBV15
cdr3_aa: CATSRGTGQGEQFF
cdr3_nt: TGTGCCACCAGCAGAGGAACGGGGCAGGGTGAGCAGTTCTTC

clone_size: many
j_call: TRBJ1-2
d_call: -
v_call: TRBV6-1
cdr3_aa: CASSYSGDDGYTF
cdr3_nt: TGTGCCAGCAGTTATTCAGGGGACGATGGCTACACCTTC

clone_size: -
j_call: TRBJ1-1
d_call: -
v_call: TRBV20-1
cdr3_aa: CSAAHGGTEAFF
cdr3_nt: TGCAGTGCTGCCCACGGCGGCACTGAAGCTTTCTTT

clone_size: medium-sized
j_call: TRBJ1-6
d_call: TRBD1
v_call: TRBV20-1
cdr3_aa: CSARGGAGGLGGNSPLHF
cdr3_nt: TGCAGTGCTAGGGGAGGCGCAGGGGGCTTGGGAGGTAATTCACCCCTCCACTTT

clone_size: many
j_call: TRBJ1-5
d_call: -
v_call: TRBV6-1
cdr3_aa: CASRQGSLSQPQHF
cdr3_nt: TGTGCCAGCAGGCAGGGTTCTCTTAGTCAGCCCCAGCATTTT

clone_size: -
j_call: TRBJ1-6
d_call: -
v_call: TRBV10-2
cdr3_aa: CASSETRGSPLHF
cdr3_nt: TGCGCCAGCAGTGAGACTAGAGGTTCACCCCTCCACTTT

clone_size: many
j_call: TRBJ2-1
d_call: -
v_call: TRBV6-1
cdr3_aa: CASSEAFSGIFAEQFF
cdr3_nt: TGTGCCAGCAGTGAAGCTTTTTCAGGGATATTTGCTGAGCAGTTCTTC

clone_size: -
j_call: TRBJ2-7
d_call: TRBD2
v_call: TRBV7-9
cdr3_aa: CASSPRTSPYEQYF
cdr3_nt: TGTGCCAGCAGTCCACGGACTAGCCCGTACGAGCAGTACTTC

clone_size: -
j_call: TRBJ1-2
d_call: -
v_call: TRBV19
cdr3_aa: CASSIARGSCYTF
cdr3_nt: TGTGCCAGTAGTATAGCAAGGGGATCTTGCTACACCTTC

clone_size: many
j_call: TRBJ2-3
d_call: -
v_call: TRBV5-1
cdr3_aa: CASSFIGGHTDTQYF
cdr3_nt: TGCGCCAGCAGCTTTATTGGGGGCCACACAGATACGCAGTATTTT

clone_size: -
j_call: TRBJ2-2
d_call: -
v_call: TRBV20-1
cdr3_aa: CSAIRGQWELFF
cdr3_nt: TGCAGTGCTATCCGGGGGCAATGGGAGCTGTTTTTT

clone_size: -
j_call: TRBJ1-2
d_call: -
v_call: TRBV6-1
cdr3_aa: CASTPDRRHNYGYTF
cdr3_nt: TGTGCCAGCACCCCAGACCGGAGACATAACTATGGCTACACCTTC

clone_size: many
j_call: TRBJ2-3
d_call: -
v_call: TRBV2
cdr3_aa: CASSGGGRNTQYF
cdr3_nt: TGTGCCAGCAGTGGAGGGGGGCGGAATACGCAGTATTTT

clone_size: many
j_call: TRBJ2-5
d_call: TRBD2
v_call: TRBV20-1
cdr3_aa: CSAPLTSGGDQETQYF
cdr3_nt: TGCAGTGCTCCCCTAACTAGCGGGGGGGACCAAGAGACCCAGTACTTC

clone_size: few
j_call: TRBJ2-6
d_call: -
v_call: TRBV9
cdr3_aa: CASSVAAEAGSGANVLTF
cdr3_nt: TGTGCCAGCAGCGTAGCGGCAGAAGCAGGTTCCGGGGCCAACGTCCTGACTTTC

clone_size: many
j_call: TRBJ2-7
d_call: TRBD2
v_call: TRBV7-8
cdr3_aa: CASSLGGLAGLNEQYF
cdr3_nt: TGTGCCAGCAGCTTAGGGGGACTAGCGGGATTAAACGAGCAGTACTTC

clone_size: -
j_call: TRBJ2-2
d_call: -
v_call: TRBV20-1
cdr3_aa: CSARDQGNTGELFF
cdr3_nt: TGCAGTGCTAGAGATCAGGGCAACACCGGGGAGCTGTTTTTT

clone_size: many
j_call: TRBJ1-5
d_call: -
v_call: TRBV7-8
cdr3_aa: CASSFRGGQTNQPQHF
cdr3_nt: TGTGCCAGCAGCTTTCGCGGGGGACAAACTAATCAGCCCCAGCATTTT

clone_size: -
j_call: TRBJ1-6
d_call: -
v_call: TRBV12-3/TRBV12-4
cdr3_aa: CASSLGGDSPLHF
cdr3_nt: TGTGCCAGCAGTTTAGGCGGTGATTCACCCCTCCACTTT

clone_size: many
j_call: TRBJ2-3
d_call: TRBD1
v_call: TRBV5-1
cdr3_aa: CASSSPRTLSDRANTDTQYF
cdr3_nt: TGCGCCAGCAGCTCCCCTCGAACCCTTTCGGACAGGGCCAACACAGATACGCAGTATTTT

clone_size: -
j_call: TRBJ2-2
d_call: -
v_call: TRBV6-5
cdr3_aa: CASRRDPGVGTGELFF
cdr3_nt: TGTGCCAGCAGACGGGACCCCGGGGTTGGCACCGGGGAGCTGTTTTTT

clone_size: -
j_call: TRBJ2-1
d_call: TRBD2
v_call: TRBV10-3
cdr3_aa: CAISEGSGRVNEQFF
cdr3_nt: TGTGCCATCAGTGAGGGTAGCGGGAGGGTCAATGAGCAGTTCTTC

clone_size: once
j_call: TRBJ2-3
d_call: TRBD2
v_call: TRBV29-1
cdr3_aa: CSVGNSGGYTDTQYF
cdr3_nt: TGCAGCGTTGGTAATAGCGGGGGTTACACAGATACGCAGTATTTT

clone_size: many
j_call: TRBJ2-7
d_call: -
v_call: TRBV28
cdr3_aa: CASSPGGAPSHYEQYF
cdr3_nt: TGTGCCAGCAGTCCCGGCGGGGCCCCTAGCCACTACGAGCAGTACTTC

clone_size: many
j_call: TRBJ2-7
d_call: TRBD1
v_call: TRBV3-1
cdr3_aa: CASSLQGAYEQYF
cdr3_nt: TGTGCCAGCAGCCTCCAGGGGGCCTACGAGCAGTACTTC

clone_size: -
j_call: TRBJ2-6
d_call: -
v_call: TRBV19
cdr3_aa: CASSIDIYSGANVLTF
cdr3_nt: TGTGCCAGTAGTATTGACATCTACTCTGGGGCCAACGTCCTGACTTTC

clone_size: medium-sized
j_call: TRBJ2-7
d_call: -
v_call: TRBV5-5
cdr3_aa: CASSSSDSYYEQYF
cdr3_nt: TGTGCCAGCAGCTCCTCGGACAGCTACTACGAGCAGTACTTC

clone_size: -
j_call: TRBJ2-1
d_call: -
v_call: TRBV2
cdr3_aa: CASIREIYNEQFF
cdr3_nt: TGTGCCAGCATCAGGGAAATCTACAATGAGCAGTTCTTC

clone_size: many
j_call: TRBJ2-1
d_call: TRBD2
v_call: TRBV6-1
cdr3_aa: CASSGVWGRGNNEQFF
cdr3_nt: TGTGCCAGTAGCGGGGTGTGGGGAAGGGGCAACAATGAGCAGTTCTTC

clone_size: many
j_call: TRBJ2-1
d_call: -
v_call: TRBV5-6
cdr3_aa: CASSLQGTHHNEQFF
cdr3_nt: TGTGCCAGCAGCTTGCAAGGGACCCATCACAATGAGCAGTTCTTC

clone_size: -
j_call: TRBJ1-5
d_call: -
v_call: TRBV30
cdr3_aa: CAWIRQDNQPQHF
cdr3_nt: TGTGCCTGGATTCGCCAGGATAATCAGCCCCAGCATTTT

clone_size: many
j_call: TRBJ2-2
d_call: -
v_call: TRBV6-1
cdr3_aa: CASSLRRESGELFF
cdr3_nt: TGTGCCAGCAGTCTCCGCAGGGAGTCCGGGGAGCTGTTTTTT

clone_size: many
j_call: TRBJ2-3
d_call: TRBD1
v_call: TRBV4-1
cdr3_aa: CASSQGAQGARTTDTQYF
cdr3_nt: TGCGCCAGCAGCCAAGGGGCGCAGGGGGCGCGGACCACAGATACGCAGTATTTT

clone_size: -
j_call: TRBJ2-6
d_call: -
v_call: TRBV6-6
cdr3_aa: CASSYSGASSGANVLTF
cdr3_nt: TGTGCCAGCAGTTACTCAGGGGCCTCCTCTGGGGCCAACGTCCTGACTTTC